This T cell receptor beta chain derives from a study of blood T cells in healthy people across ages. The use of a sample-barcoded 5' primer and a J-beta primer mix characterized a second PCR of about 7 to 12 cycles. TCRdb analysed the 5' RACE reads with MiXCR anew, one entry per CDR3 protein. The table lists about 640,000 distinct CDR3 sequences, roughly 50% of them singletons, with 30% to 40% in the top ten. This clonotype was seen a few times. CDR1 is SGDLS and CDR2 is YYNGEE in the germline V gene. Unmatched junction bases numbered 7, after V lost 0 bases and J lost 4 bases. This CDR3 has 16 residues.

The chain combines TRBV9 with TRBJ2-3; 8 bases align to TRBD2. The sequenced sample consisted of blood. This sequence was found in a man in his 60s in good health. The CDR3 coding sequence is TGTGCCAGCAGCGTAGATGCGGGGGGCCACGCAGATACGCAGTATTTT. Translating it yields CASSVDAGGHADTQYF. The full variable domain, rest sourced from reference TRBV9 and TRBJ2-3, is DSGVTQTPKHLITATGQRVTLRCSPRSGDLSVYWYQQSLDQGLQFLIQYYNGEERAKGNILERFSAQQFPDLHSELNLSSLELGDSALYFCASSVDAGGHADTQYFGPGTRLTVL.